What follows are 24 T cell receptor beta chains derived from one specimen sequenced in a study of OX40 agonist ivuxolimab in advanced cancers. Assay: immunoSEQ multiplex PCR; the TCRdb copy retains only in-frame clones and omits some. The top ten clones hold under 0.7% of a sample with 55,000 to 70,000 clones, 86% of them seen once. The sequencing here drew on CD4+ or CD8+ T cells sorted from blood, taken in a trial of the OX40 agonist ivuxolimab. These receptors were obtained from an adult with an advanced solid tumor such as melanoma, head and neck, liver or kidney cancer.

The chain uses TRBV28 and TRBJ1-2, with no clear D. V shed 3 bases and J shed 7 bases, with 9 bases lying between them. This CDR3 has 12 amino acids. Germline CDR1 and CDR2: MDHEN and SYDVKM. The CDR3 nucleotides are TGTGCCAGCAGTTTCACGAATGTTGGCTACACCTTC. It codes for CASSFTNVGYTF.

This clone was seen just once. This chain joins TRBV28 and TRBJ1-4; no reliable D call. The CDR3 totals 13 residues. Germline V CDR1 and CDR2: MDHEN, SYDVKM. V was cut by 2 bases and J by 2 bases, with 3 bases left in between. The CDR3 protein is CASSLLTNEKLFF. The DNA for the CDR3 is TGTGCCAGCAGTTTACTCACTAATGAAAAACTGTTTTTT.

CDR3 residues: CASRPGSGHNSPLHF. The CDR3 bases are TGTGCCAGCAGACCAGGGTCCGGCCATAATTCACCCCTCCACTTT. The chain employs TRBV9 and TRBJ1-6, with D perhaps matching TRBD1 (5 bases). This CDR3 comprises 15 residues. Germline V gives CDR1 SGDLS, CDR2 YYNGEE. The V and J ends lost 5 bases and 5 bases respectively, with 14 bases between them.

This clone appeared a single time. V and J are TRBV19 and TRBJ1-5, with 7 bases identical to TRBD1. The ends lost 3 bases at V and 9 bases at J; junction bases unmatched: 8. Germline-derived CDR1 and CDR2 are LNHDA and SQIVND (reference sequence). The CDR3 runs to 14 residues. The CDR3 region has the DNA TGTGCCAGTAGTATGGTGACAGGGAGTCGGCCCCAGCATTTT. It yields the protein CASSMVTGSRPQHF.

The J gene is TRBJ1-2, the V gene TRBV29-1; D gene ambiguous. The CDR3 sequence is 13 residues long. CDR1 is SQVTM and CDR2 is ANQGSEA in the germline V gene. V shed 1 base and J shed 12 bases, with 18 bases lying between them. CDR3 in DNA: TGCAGCGTTGAAGGGACGGGATTCTTTGTGAACACCTTC. Its translation: CSVEGTGFFVNTF.

The chain has TRBV20-1 and TRBJ2-1; D ambiguous. Trimming pared 5 bases from V and 4 bases from J, leaving 3 bases between. CDR3 length equals 10 residues. CDR1 is DFQATT and CDR2 is SNEGSKA in the germline V gene (reference sequence). CDR3 DNA sequence: TGCAGTGCTCTTTACAATGAGCAGTTCTTC. Its translation: CSALYNEQFF.

The gene calls are TRBV7-2 and TRBJ2-2; possibly TRBD2 for D (6 bases). Germline V lookup: CDR1 SGHTA, CDR2 FQGNSA. The CDR3 is 17 residues long. V was shortened by 1 base and J by 7 bases, with 19 bases between the two germline ends. Written as DNA, the CDR3 is TGTGCCAGCAGCTTAGGGCCCACCGGGACTTCGGTCGGGGAGCTGTTTTTT. This codes for CASSLGPTGTSVGELFF. Drawing the rest from reference TRBV7-2 and TRBJ2-2, the complete variable domain is GAGVSQSPSNKVTEKGKDVELRCDPISGHTALYWYRQSLGQGLEFLIYFQGNSAPDKSGLPSDRFSAERTGGSVSTLTIQRTQQEDSAVYLCASSLGPTGTSVGELFFGEGSRLTVL.

This chain connects TRBV2 to TRBJ2-2; D is uncertain. V lost 7 bases to trimming and J lost 4 bases, with 25 bases between them. The germline V gene encodes CDR1 SNHLY and CDR2 FYNNEI. CDR3 length equals 18 residues. As DNA, the CDR3 is TGTGCCAGCACCAAAGCGCCCGTCGGGCCGGATACCACCGGGGAGCTGTTTTTT. This sequence encodes CASTKAPVGPDTTGELFF. Drawing the rest from reference TRBV2 and TRBJ2-2, the complete variable domain is EPEVTQTPSHQVTQMGQEVILRCVPISNHLYFYWYRQILGQKVEFLVSFYNNEISEKSEIFDDQFSVERPDGSNFTLKIRSTKLEDSAMYFCASTKAPVGPDTTGELFFGEGSRLTVL.

The chain joins TRBV30 to TRBJ2-1, with 11 bases that match TRBD2. The ends lost 4 bases at V and 3 bases at J; junction bases unmatched: 5. Germline loops: CDR1 GTSNPN, CDR2 SVGIG (reference sequence). This CDR3 has 15 amino acids. The DNA of the CDR3 is TGTGCCTGGATTAGGACTAGCGGGTTCTACAATGAGCAGTTCTTC. Encoded protein: CAWIRTSGFYNEQFF. Full variable domain (outside the CDR3, taken from reference TRBV30 and TRBJ2-1): SQTIHQWPATLVQPVGSPLSLECTVEGTSNPNLYWYRQAAGRGLQLLFYSVGIGQISSEVPQNLSASRPQDRQFILSSKKLLLSDSGFYLCAWIRTSGFYNEQFFGPGTRLTVL.

CDR3 bases: TGCGCCAGCAGCCAAGATAGTGCGGACAACTACGAGCAGTACTTC. Amino acids: CASSQDSADNYEQYF. This rearrangement joins TRBV4-1 to TRBJ2-7, with D possibly matching TRBD1 (5 bases). There are 15 residues in the CDR3. The germline V gene has CDR1 MGHRA and CDR2 YSYEKL. The V gene lost 0 bases and the J gene lost 3 bases, with 12 bases spanning the gap.

The chain is built from TRBV7-2 and TRBJ2-5; 12 bases align to TRBD2. The V segment lost 6 bases and the J segment 5 bases; nucleotides outside the gene matches: 7. The germline CDR1 and CDR2 sequences are SGHTA and FQGNSA. The CDR3 sequence is 15 residues long. The CDR3 nucleotides are TGTGCCAGCAGGGCTAGCGGGGGGGCCGGGGAGACCCAGTACTTC. Amino acid sequence: CASRASGGAGETQYF.

This chain uses TRBV5-6 with TRBJ1-6, with a tentative D call TRBD1 (5 bases). Trimming removed 4 bases from V and 9 bases from J, with 20 bases in between. CDR1 SGHDT and CDR2 YYEEEE come from the germline V gene. The CDR3 is made up of 16 amino acids. The CDR3: CASSQKGIPSTSPLHF. For the CDR3, the DNA is TGTGCCAGCAGCCAAAAGGGGATTCCCTCTACTTCACCCCTCCACTTT.

The rearrangement links TRBV19 to TRBJ2-3, with 8 bases fitting TRBD2. In germline, CDR1 is LNHDA, CDR2 SQIVND (reference sequence). CDR3 length: 14 amino acids. V was clipped by 5 bases and J by 3 bases; unmatched bases: 4. The CDR3 here is CASSWGGRTDTQYF. For the CDR3, the DNA is TGTGCCAGTAGTTGGGGCGGGAGGACAGATACGCAGTATTTT. Full variable domain (rest looked up from reference TRBV19 and TRBJ2-3): DGGITQSPKYLFRKEGQNVTLSCEQNLNHDAMYWYRQDPGQGLRLIYYSQIVNDFQKGDIAEGYSVSREKKESFPLTVTSAQKNPTAFYLCASSWGGRTDTQYFGPGTRLTVL.

The rearrangement joins TRBV6-5 to TRBJ2-3; tentative D call: TRBD2 (7 bases). Trimming took off 7 bases at V and 6 bases at J, with 17 bases between the two ends. CDR1 MNHEY and CDR2 SVGAGI come from the germline V gene. CDR3 length equals 14 residues. This CDR3 reads CASKGGRGLDTQYF. The CDR3, as DNA: TGTGCCAGCAAGGGGGGGCGGGGGCTCGATACGCAGTATTTT.

The rearrangement uses TRBV28 and TRBJ2-4; the D gene is possibly TRBD2 (5 bases). Trimming took 2 bases from V and 0 from J, leaving 8 bases between them. This CDR3 spans 15 amino acids. CDR1 and CDR2 from the germline V gene are MDHEN and SYDVKM. DNA for the CDR3: TGTGCCAGCAGTTTAAAAGGACTAGCCAAAAACATTCAGTACTTC. Translation gives CASSLKGLAKNIQYF.

The chain couples TRBV10-1 to TRBJ1-1; TRBD1 aligns across 8 bases. There are 13 residues in the CDR3. Germline trimming cut 3 bases from V and 5 bases from J; bases unmatched to any gene: 2. The V gene's germline CDR1 is WNHNN and CDR2 SYGVQD (reference sequence). In DNA form, the CDR3 reads TGCGCCAGCAGTGAATACAGGGGGACTGAAGCTTTCTTT. Translation: CASSEYRGTEAFF.

V is TRBV7-3 and J is TRBJ1-5; D is uncertain. Trimming stripped 2 bases from V and 10 bases from J, with 12 bases between. The CDR3 contains 13 residues. Per germline, CDR1 SGHTA and CDR2 FQGTGA. CDR3 residues: CASSLGPSGPQHF. The CDR3 DNA follows: TGTGCCAGCAGCTTAGGGCCGTCTGGCCCCCAGCATTTT.

The V and J genes are TRBV6-5 and TRBJ1-6; D remains ambiguous. This CDR3 comprises 14 residues. Germline values: CDR1 MNHEY, CDR2 SVGAGI. Trimming removed 5 bases at V and 8 bases at J, with 13 bases between. The CDR3 spells CASSDDVGYSPLHF. The CDR3 DNA is TGTGCCAGCAGTGATGACGTGGGCTATTCACCCCTCCACTTT.

V gene TRBV10-2 combines with J gene TRBJ1-6, with 8 nucleotides matching TRBD1. Germline CDR1 reads WSHSY; CDR2 reads SAAADI. The V gene end was trimmed by 7 bases and the J gene end by 8 bases; junction bases not matched to a gene: 4. The CDR3 totals 13 residues. The DNA of the CDR3 is TGCGCCAGCAAGGACAGGGTAGATTCACCCCTCCACTTT. Its protein is CASKDRVDSPLHF.

The gene calls are TRBV5-4 and TRBJ2-7, with D possibly being TRBD1 (7 bases). The germline CDR1 and CDR2 sequences are SGHNT and YYREEE (reference sequence). This CDR3 is built from 15 residues. Trimming cost V 4 bases and J 3 bases, with 17 bases left between them. CDR3 in DNA: TGTGCCAGCAGCCCGGGCGGGCAGGGGGGCTACGAGCAGTACTTC. Protein product: CASSPGGQGGYEQYF.

This chain joins TRBV4-3 and TRBJ1-4; 7 nucleotides align to TRBD1. The CDR3 contains 14 residues. V was pared by 4 bases and J by 5 bases, with 4 bases of the junction left unmatched. Germline V gives CDR1 LGHNA, CDR2 YSLEER. The CDR3: CASSPLQGNEKLFF. Here the CDR3 DNA reads TGCGCCAGCAGCCCCTTACAGGGGAATGAAAAACTGTTTTTT.

V is TRBV21-1 and J is TRBJ2-1; the D call of TRBD1 is as the table states it, not checked on the DNA. TRBV21-1 is given as a pseudogene. The CDR3 loop spans 16 amino acids. For the CDR3, the DNA is TGTGCCAGCAGCAAAGAACAGCCTCCGTGGTACAATGAGCAGTTCTTC. It is translated as CASSKEQPPWYNEQFF.

This sequence joins TRBV27 and TRBJ2-7; TRBD1 aligns across 7 bases. Germline values: CDR1 MNHEY, CDR2 SMNVEV (reference sequence). The CDR3 has 15 amino acids. V lost 6 bases to trimming and J lost 0 bases; unmatched junction nucleotides: 8. This CDR3 reads CASSVDRVVSYEQYF. In nucleotides, the CDR3 is TGTGCCAGCAGCGTAGACAGGGTGGTCTCCTACGAGCAGTACTTC.

V gene TRBV11-2 combines with J gene TRBJ2-7, with TRBD2 matching over 8 bases. Germline loops: CDR1 SGHAT, CDR2 FQNNGV. V shed 5 bases, J shed 6 bases, and the junction held 9 bases outside the gene matches. This CDR3 comprises 14 residues. CDR3 sequence: CASSLGTSQGEQYF. Here the CDR3 DNA reads TGTGCCAGCAGCCTGGGGACTAGTCAAGGCGAGCAGTACTTC.